The sequence of this T cell receptor beta chain was determined in a study of OX40 agonist ivuxolimab in advanced cancers. For the study in its entirety: The costimulatory receptor OX40 (CD134) was targeted by ivuxolimab, a fully human IgG2 agonistic monoclonal antibody. The paper reports the monotherapy dose-escalation portion (N of about 54 patients) of the phase I ivuxolimab trial. Intravenous ivuxolimab was administered to patients every 2 weeks at six dose levels: 0.01, 0.1, 0.3, 1.5, 3 and 10 mg/kg. Prior anti-PD-1, anti-PD-L1 or anti-CTLA-4 therapy was permitted, and checkpoint inhibitors had been received by roughly 42% of dose-escalation patients. Of the roughly 50 dose-escalation patients, hepatocellular carcinoma was present in about 20, melanoma in about 15, renal cell carcinoma in 9 and head and neck cancer in 9. Peripheral TCRbeta sequencing was intended to test whether TCR sequence diversity was altered and clonal T-cell expansion was caused by ivuxolimab. Partial responses occurred in three dose-escalation patients, of whom one had hepatocellular carcinoma and two had cutaneous melanoma. A male proportion of around 80% and a mean age of approximately 62 years, ranging from about 20 to 79, were recorded for the dose-escalation cohort. Overall results and qualifications from the work: After ivuxolimab, CD8+ T cells had more expanded clones than CD4+ T cells on average. Low levels of normalized T-cell clonal expansion were also seen in some nonresponding patients. The antigen specificity of the peripheral T cells that underwent clonal expansion was not determined. In the 0.1-3.0 mg/kg groups, partial responders were among the patients with the lowest normalized peripheral clonal expansion, particularly in CD8+ T cells. At doses of 0.1 to 3.0 mg/kg, clonal expansion of both CD4+ and CD8+ blood T cells was observed from baseline to week 6.

Notes on this clone: Its target antigen remains unknown. One base away there is no much larger clone; base qualities are not given.

The germline V gene specifies MNHNS as CDR1 and SASEGT as CDR2. V has 2 bases trimmed and J has 1 base trimmed; junction bases matching no gene number 8. The CDR3 runs 18 residues from the cysteine to the phenylalanine. The only DNA kept is the CDR3, 54 bases in frame from the first base. Genomic DNA was isolated from the sorted cells so that the TCRbeta CDR3 region could be sequenced. TCRbeta CDR3 regions were sequenced using the immunoSEQ Assay. TCRdb carries this immuneACCESS record with in-frame sequences only. Its versions omit some clonotypes, under half of them owing to an unresolved V gene in the studies checked, with the rest unexplained. Across this sample there are 40,000 or so clones, with roughly 91% seen only once. Approximately 12% of the sample is held by the ten biggest clonotypes. The trial excluded patients who had a history of autoimmune disease or were on systemic immunosuppression. Peripheral blood for TCR sequencing was collected from all dose cohorts at baseline, on cycle 4 day 1, and on cycle 7 day 1. Samples were obtained from an open-label, multicenter, first-in-human phase I dose-escalation trial of ivuxolimab. Adults with locally advanced or metastatic melanoma, renal cell carcinoma, hepatocellular carcinoma or head and neck squamous cell carcinoma were enrolled in the trial. Before TCR sequencing, CD4+ T cells and CD8+ T cells were sorted from peripheral blood as separate populations.

Recombination joined TRBV6-1 with TRBJ2-1; the central 10 bases match TRBD2. The specimen comprised CD4+ or CD8+ T cells sorted from blood, sampled in a trial of the OX40 agonist ivuxolimab. The TCR originated in an adult with an advanced solid tumor such as melanoma, head and neck, liver or kidney cancer. DNA sequence: TGTGCCAGCAGTGAATGGCTAGCGGGAGACCGTTCCTACAATGAGCAGTTCTTC. The translation is CASSEWLAGDRSYNEQFF.